This T cell receptor beta chain was identified in a study of shared clonotypes between healthy human individuals. Across the whole study: The donor group consisted of two women and three men, aged 18 to 49. Three CD4 naive, three CD4 memory, two CD8 naive and one CD8 memory plate were used per donor. Broader study findings: Several donors shared approximately 5% of their naive CD4 clonotypes.

TCRdb keeps only in-frame clones here, not all; method: immunoSEQ multiplex PCR. The repertoire includes 1.4 million or so clones, approximately 98.5% of them detected once, and approximately 0.4% sits in the top ten. Germline CDR1 and CDR2: SGHTA and FQGTGA. The CDR3 contains 14 residues. V lost 4 bases and J 0 bases, leaving 9 bases between the germline ends. Details on this clone: Antigen specificity is unknown.

The sample consisted of naive CD4+ T cells sorted from blood. Subset meaning: CD45RA+ positively selected. This TCR was recovered from a man in his thirties or forties in good health. This chain joins TRBV7-3 and TRBJ2-5; a weak D match, TRBD2 (6 bases). CDR3 sequence: CASSSSGDQETQYF. Here the CDR3 DNA reads TGTGCCAGCAGCTCCTCGGGGGACCAAGAGACCCAGTACTTC.